The 13 T cell receptor beta chains given below trace back to one sample, sequenced in a study of a mutant IDH1 vaccine in newly diagnosed glioma. The antigens of these receptors remain unknown. TCRdb keeps only in-frame clones here, not all; method: immunoSEQ multiplex PCR. Among 45,000 to 65,000 clones listed, roughly 90% were seen once. Time point specified: week 11, during vaccination. Doses consisted of 300 ug of mutant IDH1 20-mer peptide each, paired with topical imiquimod. Sequencing used PBMCs, obtained from a glioma patient whose treatment included an IDH1 peptide vaccine. The receptors here all came from a man aged 45-65 years with glioma.

The chain is built from TRBV28 and TRBJ1-1; D is uncertain. Per germline, CDR1 MDHEN and CDR2 SYDVKM. The CDR3 has 11 residues. The CDR3 region has the DNA TGTGCTGGGATTAGTCGCACTGAAGCTTTCTTT. The encoded protein is CAGISRTEAFF.

The chain carries TRBV4-2 and TRBJ2-2; 7 bases line up with TRBD2. CDR3 length equals 14 residues. The V gene end was trimmed by 1 base and the J gene end by 7 bases; junction bases not matched to a gene: 3. From germline, CDR1 is LGHNA and CDR2 YNFKEQ. CDR3 nucleotides: TGTGCCAGCAGCCAAGGGGGGGGAGGCGGGGAGCTGTTTTTT. This codes for CASSQGGGGGELFF.

The V gene is TRBV7-6, the J gene TRBJ2-7; 8 positions agree with TRBD1. V dropped 6 bases and J dropped 2; count of bases not matched to a gene: 6. The CDR3 covers 14 residues. CDR1 and CDR2 from the germline V gene are SGHVS and FNYEAQ. This CDR3 reads CASRSGTGTYEQYF. The CDR3 DNA sequence: TGTGCCAGCAGGTCCGGGACAGGAACCTACGAGCAGTACTTC.

V is TRBV7-9 and J is TRBJ1-6, with 9 bases lining up with TRBD1. CDR1 and CDR2 from the germline V gene are SEHNR and FQNEAQ (reference sequence). After removal of 5 bases from V and 6 bases from J, the junction contained 11 bases not matched to a gene. This CDR3 is built from 17 residues. The CDR3 DNA follows: TGTGCCAGCAGCATCGCACAGGGGGCGTCCCGTAATTCACCCCTCCACTTT. Encoded protein: CASSIAQGASRNSPLHF. The variable domain in full, with the rest retrieved from reference TRBV7-9 and TRBJ1-6, is DTGVSQNPRHKITKRGQNVTFRCDPISEHNRLYWYRQTLGQGPEFLTYFQNEAQLEKSRLLSDRFSAERPKGSFSTLEIQRTEQGDSAMYLCASSIAQGASRNSPLHFGNGTRLTVT.

J is TRBJ2-2 and V is TRBV7-2, with 15 positions matching TRBD2. The CDR3 consists of 17 residues. The germline CDR1 and CDR2 sequences are SGHTA and FQGNSA. V was pared by 5 bases and J by 4 bases, with 5 bases of the junction left unmatched. The CDR3 here is CASSAGLAGGSTGELFF. CDR3 sequence (DNA): TGTGCCAGCAGCGCGGGACTAGCGGGGGGAAGCACCGGGGAGCTGTTTTTT.

The chain carries TRBV14 and TRBJ1-2; 7 bases are shared with TRBD1. This CDR3 is 15 amino acids long. Germline CDR1 reads SGHDN; CDR2 reads FVKESK. V shed 1 base and J 4 bases; nucleotides not matched to a gene: 6. CDR3 DNA: TGTGCCAGCAGCCAAGGGAAGACAGGGCGCTATGGCTACACCTTC. Its translation is CASSQGKTGRYGYTF.

V usage is TRBV30 and J usage is TRBJ2-4; 12 bases line up with TRBD2. Germline V gene sequence: CDR1 GTSNPN, CDR2 SVGIG (reference sequence). J gave up 6 bases and V 1 base, and 7 bases lay outside the gene matches. This CDR3 has 16 amino acids. CDR3 DNA: TGTGCCTGGAGTGCGGGACTAGCGGGTAGTGGAAACATTCAGTACTTC. Residues: CAWSAGLAGSGNIQYF.

The table lists this clone with a count of one. The chain has TRBV4-3 and TRBJ1-1, with D unclear. CDR1 LGHNA and CDR2 YSLEER come from the germline V gene. V was trimmed by 1 base and J by 1 base, leaving 10 bases between them. The CDR3 is made up of 15 amino acids. CDR3 DNA sequence: TGCGCCAGCAGCCAAGGTGAGGGAGGGAACACTGAAGCTTTCTTT. Translation gives CASSQGEGGNTEAFF.

The chain employs TRBV11-2 and TRBJ2-7; a possible D gene is TRBD2 (7 bases). V gave up 1 base and J gave up 6 bases, with 19 bases separating them. This CDR3 is 16 amino acids long. Germline assignment: CDR1 SGHAT and CDR2 FQNNGV. The CDR3 loop is CASSLGVGGGRGEQYF. The CDR3 DNA sequence: TGTGCCAGCAGCTTAGGGGTGGGAGGGGGGAGAGGCGAGCAGTACTTC.

This chain uses TRBV2 with TRBJ2-7, with 9 bases that match TRBD1. V was pared by 6 bases and J by 1 base, with 7 bases of the junction left unmatched. This CDR3 is 15 amino acids long. Germline CDR1 reads SNHLY; CDR2 reads FYNNEI. Written as DNA, the CDR3 is TGTGCCAGCAGGAAATACAGGGGGCCTTCCTACGAGCAGTACTTC. The encoded protein is CASRKYRGPSYEQYF.

The chain joins TRBV28 to TRBJ2-6, with D unclear. In germline, CDR1 is MDHEN, CDR2 SYDVKM. CDR3 length: 14 residues. With 6 bases removed from V and 4 bases from J, the gap between germline ends came to 10 bases. The chain's CDR3 is CASRQTRGANVLTF. As DNA, the CDR3 is TGTGCCAGCAGGCAGACGAGAGGGGCCAACGTCCTGACTTTC.

The J gene is TRBJ1-1, the V gene TRBV2; tentatively, D is TRBD1 (5 bases). V was shortened by 4 bases and J by 3 bases, with 9 bases between the two germline ends. The CDR3 runs 13 residues. Germline V gives CDR1 SNHLY, CDR2 FYNNEI. CDR3 residues: CASSAGGYTEAFF. As DNA, the CDR3 is TGTGCCAGCAGTGCTGGGGGGTACACTGAAGCTTTCTTT.

In this sample, this clone turned up once. The chain carries TRBV4-2 and TRBJ2-5; 12 positions match TRBD2. The CDR3 loop spans 16 amino acids. The germline CDR1 and CDR2 sequences are LGHNA and YNFKEQ. The J segment lost 5 bases and the V segment lost 4 bases, leaving 8 bases of the junction unmatched. DNA for the CDR3: TGTGCCAGCAGCCCTCGACTAGCGGGAGTGGGGGAGACCCAGTACTTC. Protein sequence: CASSPRLAGVGETQYF.